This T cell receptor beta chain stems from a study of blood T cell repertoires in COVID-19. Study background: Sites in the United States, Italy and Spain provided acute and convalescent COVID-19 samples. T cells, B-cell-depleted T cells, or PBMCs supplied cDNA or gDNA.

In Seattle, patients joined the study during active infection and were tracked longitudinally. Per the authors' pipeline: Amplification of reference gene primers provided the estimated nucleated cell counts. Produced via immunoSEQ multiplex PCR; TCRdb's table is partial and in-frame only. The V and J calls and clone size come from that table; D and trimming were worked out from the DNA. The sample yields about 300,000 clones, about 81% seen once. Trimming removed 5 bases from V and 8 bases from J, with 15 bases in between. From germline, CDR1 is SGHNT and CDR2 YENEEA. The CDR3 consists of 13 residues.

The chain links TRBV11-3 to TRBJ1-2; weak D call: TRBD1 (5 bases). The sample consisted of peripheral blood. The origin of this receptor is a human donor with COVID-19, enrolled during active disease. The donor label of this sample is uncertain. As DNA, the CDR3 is TGTGCCAGCAGCCGGGGGGGTTCGGAAGGCTACACCTTC. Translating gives CASSRGGSEGYTF.